This T cell receptor (beta chain) was retrieved from a study of blood T cell repertoires in COVID-19. Study-wide background: Both acute and convalescent COVID-19 samples were obtained from the United States, Italy and Spain. T cells, B-cell-depleted T cells, or PBMCs provided the cDNA or gDNA that served as material.

The CDR3 extends over 18 amino acids. Germline CDR1 is MNHNY and CDR2 is SVGAGI (reference sequence). V was clipped by 5 bases and J by 2 bases, with 19 bases between them. TCRdb keeps only in-frame clones here, not all; method: immunoSEQ multiplex PCR. The sample contains about 99,000 clones, roughly nine tenths of which appear only once. Sequencing was carried out using peripheral blood. The genes are TRBV6-6 and TRBJ2-6; weak D call: TRBD1 (6 bases). This sequence originates from a woman in her fifties or sixties with acute or convalescent COVID-19. CDR3 in amino acids: CASSPDPYRVAGANVLTF. The CDR3 DNA reads TGTGCCAGCAGTCCCGATCCATACAGGGTGGCTGGGGCCAACGTCCTGACTTTC.